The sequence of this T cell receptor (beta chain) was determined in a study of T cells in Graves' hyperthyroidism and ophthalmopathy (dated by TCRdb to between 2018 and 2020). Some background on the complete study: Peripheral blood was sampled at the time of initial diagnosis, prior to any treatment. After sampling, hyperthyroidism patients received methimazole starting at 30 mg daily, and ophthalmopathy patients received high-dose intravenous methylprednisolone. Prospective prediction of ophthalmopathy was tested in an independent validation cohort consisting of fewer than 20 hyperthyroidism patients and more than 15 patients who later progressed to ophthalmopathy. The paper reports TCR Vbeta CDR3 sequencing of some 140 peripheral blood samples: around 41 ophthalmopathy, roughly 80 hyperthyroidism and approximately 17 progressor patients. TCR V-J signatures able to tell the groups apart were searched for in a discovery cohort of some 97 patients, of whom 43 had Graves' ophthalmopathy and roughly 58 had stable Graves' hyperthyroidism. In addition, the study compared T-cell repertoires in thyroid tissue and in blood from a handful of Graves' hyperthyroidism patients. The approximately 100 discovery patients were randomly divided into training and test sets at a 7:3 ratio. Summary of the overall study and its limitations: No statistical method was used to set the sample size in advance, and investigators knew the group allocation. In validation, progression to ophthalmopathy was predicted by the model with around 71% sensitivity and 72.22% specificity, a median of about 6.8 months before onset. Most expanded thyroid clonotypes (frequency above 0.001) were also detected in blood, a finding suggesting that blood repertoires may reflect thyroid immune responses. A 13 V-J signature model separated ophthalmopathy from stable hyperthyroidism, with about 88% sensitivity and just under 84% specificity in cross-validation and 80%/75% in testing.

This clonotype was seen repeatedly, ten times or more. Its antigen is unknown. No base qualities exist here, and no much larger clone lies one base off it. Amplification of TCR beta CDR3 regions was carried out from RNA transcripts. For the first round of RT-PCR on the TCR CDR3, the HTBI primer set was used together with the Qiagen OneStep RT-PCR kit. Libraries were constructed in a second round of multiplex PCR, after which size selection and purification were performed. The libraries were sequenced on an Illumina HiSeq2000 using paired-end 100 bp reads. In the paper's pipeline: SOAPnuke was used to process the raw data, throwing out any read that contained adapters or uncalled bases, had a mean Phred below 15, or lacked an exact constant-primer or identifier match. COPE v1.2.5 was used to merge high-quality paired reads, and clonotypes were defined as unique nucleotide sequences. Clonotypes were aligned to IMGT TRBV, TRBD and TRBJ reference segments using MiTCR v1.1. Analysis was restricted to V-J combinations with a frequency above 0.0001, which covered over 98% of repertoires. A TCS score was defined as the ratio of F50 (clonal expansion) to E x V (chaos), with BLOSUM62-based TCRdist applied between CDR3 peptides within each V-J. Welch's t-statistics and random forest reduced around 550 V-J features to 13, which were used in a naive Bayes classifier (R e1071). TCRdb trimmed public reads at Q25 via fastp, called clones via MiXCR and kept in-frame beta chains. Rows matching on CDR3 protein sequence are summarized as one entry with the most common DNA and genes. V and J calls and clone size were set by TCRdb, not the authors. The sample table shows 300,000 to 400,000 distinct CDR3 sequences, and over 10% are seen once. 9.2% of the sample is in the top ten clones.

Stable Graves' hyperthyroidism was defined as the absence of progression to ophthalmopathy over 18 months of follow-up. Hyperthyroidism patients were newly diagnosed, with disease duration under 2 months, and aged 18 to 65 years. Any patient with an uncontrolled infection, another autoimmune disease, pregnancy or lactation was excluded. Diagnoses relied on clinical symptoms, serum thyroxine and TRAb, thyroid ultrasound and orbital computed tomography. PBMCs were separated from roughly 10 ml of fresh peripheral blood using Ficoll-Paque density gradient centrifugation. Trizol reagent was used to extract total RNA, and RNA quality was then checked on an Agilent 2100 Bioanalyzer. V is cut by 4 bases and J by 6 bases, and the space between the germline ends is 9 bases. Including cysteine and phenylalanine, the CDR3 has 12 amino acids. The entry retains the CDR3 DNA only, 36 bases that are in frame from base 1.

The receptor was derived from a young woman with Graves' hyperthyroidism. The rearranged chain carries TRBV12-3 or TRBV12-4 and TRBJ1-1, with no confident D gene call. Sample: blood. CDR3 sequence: CASSSRLSEAFF. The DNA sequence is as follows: TGTGCCAGCAGTTCCCGGCTATCTGAAGCTTTCTTT.